This entry is about one T cell receptor beta chain. Its antigen is as yet unknown. This entry is derived from a study of PD-1 blockade in classical Hodgkin lymphoma. Whole-study results and caveats: The origin of the repertoire differences remains undefined, with disease activity or prior therapy as possible causes.

Time point noted: newly diagnosed, previously untreated cHL patient sample. Serving as comparison were PBMCs from newly diagnosed, untreated classical Hodgkin lymphoma, which were sequenced alongside the relapsed/refractory trial patients. Libraries were prepared by immunoSEQ multiplex PCR; TCRdb keeps only in-frame clonotypes and omits some of them. The sample includes roughly 70,000 clones, approximately 93% of them seen just once. The ends were cut back, 0 bases at V and 7 bases at J, with 13 bases in the middle. This CDR3 spans 15 amino acids. CDR1 is SEHNR, CDR2 FQNEAQ, per germline (reference sequence).

The sequence was collected from a human donor with classical Hodgkin lymphoma. This rearrangement joins TRBV7-9 to TRBJ2-1; D is uncertain. Input material: peripheral blood mononuclear cells (PBMCs). DNA of the CDR3: TGTGCCAGCAGCTTAGCCTCAGGTTCGGCAAATGAGCAGTTCTTC. Translating it yields CASSLASGSANEQFF.